The TCR beta chain described here comes from a study of cytomegalovirus exposure and HLA in healthy donors. The PCR ran on 60 Vbeta and 13 Jbeta primers. The table came from immunoSEQ multiplex PCR; TCRdb's copy has only in-frame clones and leaves some out. The table has more than 110,000 clones, roughly 70% seen once. This clonotype was obtained from a man in his thirties or forties in good health and CMV-seronegative. Sequenced: PBMCs.

CDR3 DNA sequence: TGTGCCAGCAGCCTAGGACAGACGGCTAATTCACCCCTCCACTTT. This sequence encodes CASSLGQTANSPLHF. V usage is TRBV9 and J usage is TRBJ1-6, with D tentatively TRBD1 (6 bases). Germline CDR1 is SGDLS and CDR2 is YYNGEE. This CDR3 region has 15 residues. Trimming removed 4 bases at V and 6 bases at J, with 14 bases between.